Each of the 19 T cell receptor beta chains below was sequenced from the same sample in a study of response to subunit inactivated influenza vaccine. TCRdb fed the RT-PCR reads into MiXCR, producing one record per CDR3 protein. This sample has roughly 160,000 distinct CDR3 sequences, with around 11% found just once. The specimen was CD8+ T cells sorted from PBMCs, collected roughly 24 months after vaccination. These receptors were obtained from a man aged 50 to 69 who received an inactivated influenza vaccine.

Written as DNA, the CDR3 is TGTGCCAGCAGTACCGGGACCCACACTGAAGCTTTCTTT. It encodes CASSTGTHTEAFF. V is TRBV5-6 and J is TRBJ1-1, with D perhaps matching TRBD1 (5 bases). Trimming shortened V by 5 bases and J by 3 bases, and 11 bases separated the two germline ends. Germline V gene sequence: CDR1 SGHDT, CDR2 YYEEEE. The CDR3 consists of 13 residues.

In this sample, this clonotype turned up many times. V usage is TRBV27 and J usage is TRBJ2-2, with D possibly matching TRBD1 (6 bases). The ends were cut back, 2 bases at V and 7 bases at J, with 20 bases in the middle. Germline V gene lookup returns CDR1 MNHEY and CDR2 SMNVEV (reference sequence). This CDR3 comprises 17 residues. The CDR3 spells CASSLDTGLGIRGELFF. The CDR3 DNA sequence: TGTGCCAGCAGTTTAGATACAGGGTTAGGGATACGCGGGGAGCTGTTTTTT.

In its sample, this clonotype was seen many times. The chain carries TRBV6-2 or TRBV6-3 and TRBJ1-2; tentative D call: TRBD1 (6 bases). The CDR3 has 14 amino acids. Germline V gene data show CDR1 as MNHEY and CDR2 as SVGEGT. Trimming took 5 bases from V and 0 from J, leaving 10 bases between them. The CDR3 coding sequence is TGTGCCAGCAGTGGGACACCTACTAACTATGGCTACACCTTC. Translated: CASSGTPTNYGYTF.

The chain carries TRBV29-1 and TRBJ2-7; D gene uncertain. There are 14 residues in the CDR3. From germline, CDR1 is SQVTM and CDR2 ANQGSEA. V was trimmed by 1 base and J by 4 bases, leaving 14 bases between them. This chain's CDR3 is CSVEGFSDGYEQYF. The CDR3 DNA reads TGCAGCGTTGAAGGTTTCAGCGATGGGTACGAGCAGTACTTC.

The CDR3 loop is CASTLGDDTQYF. CDR3 DNA: TGTGCCAGCACCCTTGGGGATGATACGCAGTATTTT. The chain couples TRBV7-8 to TRBJ2-3; D gene ambiguous. V lost 7 bases to trimming and J lost 6 bases, with 11 bases between them. The CDR3 spans 12 residues. From germline, CDR1 is SGHVS and CDR2 FQNEAQ.

The chain uses TRBV18 and TRBJ2-1; either TRBD1 or TRBD2 may supply D (5 bases each). In germline, CDR1 is KGHSH, CDR2 LQKENI. V was pared by 2 bases and J by 3 bases, with 20 bases between. CDR3 length equals 18 residues. CDR3 residues: CASSPIFRGRIVYNEQFF. The CDR3 nucleotides read TGTGCCAGCTCACCAATCTTCCGGGGACGCATCGTCTACAATGAGCAGTTCTTC.

This clonotype was counted between two and nine times. The V gene is TRBV11-2, the J gene TRBJ2-1; 7 positions agree with TRBD2. The CDR3 runs 16 residues. Trimming took 0 bases from V and 5 from J; bases not matched to a gene: 7. Germline CDR1 SGHAT, CDR2 FQNNGV. CDR3 nucleotide sequence: TGTGCCAGCAGCTTAGAGGCGGGGGTCGTAAACAATGAGCAGTTCTTC. It yields the protein CASSLEAGVVNNEQFF. Filled out from reference TRBV11-2 and TRBJ2-1, the complete variable domain reads EAGVAQSPRYKIIEKRQSVAFWCNPISGHATLYWYQQILGQGPKLLIQFQNNGVVDDSQLPKDRFSAERLKGVDSTLKIQPAKLEDSAVYLCASSLEAGVVNNEQFFGPGTRLTVL.

The chain joins TRBV12-3 or TRBV12-4 to TRBJ2-7; 7 bases map to TRBD2. CDR3 length: 12 residues. Germline trimming cut 3 bases from V and 6 bases from J; bases unmatched to any gene: 2. CDR3 nucleotide sequence: TGTGCCAGCAGTTTTATAGCGGGCGAGCAGTACTTC. Translating it yields CASSFIAGEQYF.

This clonotype was counted only a few times. The J gene is TRBJ2-1, the V gene TRBV29-1; no clear D. CDR3 length: 13 amino acids. Germline CDR1 is SQVTM and CDR2 is ANQGSEA. The V end lost 4 bases, the J end lost 2 bases, and 9 bases lay between the germline ends. Here the CDR3 reads CSVGSRAYNEQFF. The DNA of the CDR3 is TGCAGCGTTGGTAGCCGGGCCTACAATGAGCAGTTCTTC.

The chain carries TRBV11-2 and TRBJ1-1, with a tentative D call TRBD1 (5 bases). V dropped 1 base and J dropped 6 bases, with 9 bases sitting between them. This CDR3 has 13 amino acids. CDR1 is SGHAT and CDR2 is FQNNGV in the germline V gene. This CDR3 is CASSLGGNAEAFF. As DNA, the CDR3 is TGTGCCAGCAGCTTAGGGGGCAACGCTGAAGCTTTCTTT.

This clonotype was detected a few times. The V call is TRBV7-2, the J call TRBJ2-1; TRBD2 aligns across 13 bases. CDR1 and CDR2 from the germline V gene are SGHTA and FQGNSA. The V segment lost 5 bases and the J segment 12 bases; nucleotides outside the gene matches: 10. CDR3 length: 15 amino acids. CDR3 sequence (DNA): TGTGCCAGCAGCGGAGGACTAGCGGGAGTTCAAGGGCAGTTCTTC. Its translation: CASSGGLAGVQGQFF.

The V call is TRBV6-2 or TRBV6-3, the J call TRBJ2-7, with TRBD1 as a possible D gene (6 bases). This CDR3 has 14 amino acids. CDR1 is MNHEY and CDR2 is SVGEGT in the germline V gene. Trimming pared 8 bases from V and 1 base from J, leaving 15 bases between. CDR3: CASWGGQTSYEQYF. The DNA for the CDR3 is TGTGCCAGCTGGGGCGGACAGACGTCCTACGAGCAGTACTTC.

The chain couples TRBV4-3 to TRBJ2-1; D remains unclear. V was clipped by 4 bases and J by 6 bases, with 22 bases between them. CDR3 length equals 17 residues. Germline assignment: CDR1 LGHNA and CDR2 YSLEER. The CDR3 protein is CASSLQTQGVLGNEQFF. CDR3 sequence (DNA): TGCGCCAGCAGCCTCCAAACCCAAGGAGTCCTCGGCAATGAGCAGTTCTTC.

This clonotype was seen many times. The V gene is TRBV30, the J gene TRBJ2-7; D gene unclear. Trimming left V 2 bases short and J 2 bases short, with 4 bases between. Germline-derived CDR1 and CDR2 are GTSNPN and SVGIG (reference sequence). This CDR3 contains 11 residues. This CDR3 is CAWSHAYEQYF. In DNA form, the CDR3 reads TGTGCCTGGAGTCACGCCTACGAGCAGTACTTC. The entire variable domain, with the rest obtained from reference TRBV30 and TRBJ2-7, is as follows: SQTIHQWPATLVQPVGSPLSLECTVEGTSNPNLYWYRQAAGRGLQLLFYSVGIGQISSEVPQNLSASRPQDRQFILSSKKLLLSDSGFYLCAWSHAYEQYFGPGTRLTVT.

A few counts support this clonotype. The rearrangement links TRBV15 to TRBJ2-1; 10 bases fit TRBD2. The CDR3 spans 17 residues. Germline values: CDR1 LNHNV, CDR2 YYDKDF (reference sequence). After removal of 1 base from V and 4 bases from J, the junction contained 7 bases not matched to a gene. CDR3 bases: TGTGCCACCAGCAGAGGAAAAGCGGGGGGGCAGTACAATGAGCAGTTCTTC. This codes for CATSRGKAGGQYNEQFF.

This clonotype was recorded a few times. The chain has TRBV12-3 or TRBV12-4 and TRBJ2-2; D is perhaps TRBD1 or TRBD2 (5 bases each). Trimming took 5 bases from V and 4 from J, leaving 11 bases between them. The CDR3 sequence is 14 residues long. The CDR3 region is CASSTYGATGELFF. In DNA form, the CDR3 reads TGTGCCAGCAGTACATACGGGGCCACCGGGGAGCTGTTTTTT.

This clonotype was recorded many times. V and J are TRBV6-1 and TRBJ2-7; tentative D call: TRBD1 (6 bases). Trimming took off 8 bases at V and 3 bases at J, with 20 bases between the two ends. CDR1 is MNHNS, CDR2 SASEGT, per germline. The CDR3 covers 15 residues. CDR3 DNA: TGTGCCAGCCGTACAGGGCCCGAAAGTTTCTACGAGCAGTACTTC. The encoded protein is CASRTGPESFYEQYF.

The V call is TRBV12-3 or TRBV12-4, the J call TRBJ1-5; D may be TRBD1 (6 bases). Trimming took off 3 bases at V and 4 bases at J, with 10 bases between the two ends. The CDR3 has 14 residues. The CDR3 reads CASSFLGGNQPQHF. CDR3 nucleotide sequence: TGTGCCAGCAGTTTCTTAGGGGGGAATCAGCCCCAGCATTTT.

V and J are TRBV29-1 and TRBJ2-2; no definite D call. The V gene lost 7 bases and the J gene lost 0 bases, with 9 bases spanning the gap. The germline V gene encodes CDR1 SQVTM and CDR2 ANQGSEA. The CDR3 runs to 13 residues. The CDR3 DNA is TGCAGCGCCCAGGCCTCGAACACCGGGGAGCTGTTTTTT. It specifies CSAQASNTGELFF.